This T cell receptor beta chain was captured in a study of blood T cell repertoires in COVID-19. Study-level information: T cells, B-cell-depleted T cells, or PBMCs provided the cDNA or gDNA that served as material.

The CDR3 consists of 18 residues. Germline CDR1 reads MNHEY; CDR2 reads SMNVEV (reference sequence). V was pared by 2 bases and J by 4 bases, with 21 bases between. Original handling: The authors estimated nucleated cell counts from reference gene primer amplification. Profiling relied on immunoSEQ multiplex PCR, and the TCRdb table lists in-frame clones only, not all of them. V, J and clone size reflect that table, while D and trimming were determined from the DNA. The sample holds fewer than 250,000 clones; around 87% are singletons and the top ten take 3%. The sequence derives from a man between 60 and 75 years old with acute or convalescent COVID-19. The chain couples TRBV27 to TRBJ1-5; D ambiguous. Sequencing input: peripheral blood. The CDR3, as DNA: TGTGCCAGCAGTTTACTAGCACCGCTTCTGACACAGAATCAGCCCCAGCATTTT. Encoded protein: CASSLLAPLLTQNQPQHF.